One and the same sample provided the 14 T cell receptor beta chains below, sequenced in a study of cytotoxic CD8 clonotypes in ibrutinib-treated CLL. TCRdb's copy holds only in-frame clones and misses some; the assay was immunoSEQ multiplex PCR. The sample contains about 130,000 clones, about 80% of which appear only once. The material was PBMCs, obtained after 12 months of ibrutinib treatment. The receptors were gathered from a human donor with chronic lymphocytic leukemia.

CDR3 residues: CASIRGLGTGELFF. CDR3 sequence (DNA): TGTGCCAGTATTCGGGGGCTGGGCACCGGGGAGCTGTTTTTT. This chain joins TRBV19 and TRBJ2-2; D tentatively fits TRBD1 or TRBD2 (6 bases each). Between the trimmed V and J ends, which lost 7 bases and 4 bases, there was a span of 13 bases. The CDR3 runs 14 residues. CDR1 LNHDA and CDR2 SQIVND come from the germline V gene (reference sequence).

The chain recombines TRBV5-1 with TRBJ2-1, with D tentatively TRBD1 or TRBD2 (5 bases each). V was clipped by 4 bases and J by 7 bases, with 18 bases between them. From germline, CDR1 is SGHRS and CDR2 YFSETQ. The CDR3 sequence is 15 residues long. Written as DNA, the CDR3 is TGCGCCAGCAGCCCGGGGCTGCCCGGGGTGAATGAGCAGTTCTTC. Residues: CASSPGLPGVNEQFF.

The rearrangement links TRBV7-2 to TRBJ2-1; either TRBD1 or TRBD2 may fit D (5 bases each). V shed 6 bases and J shed 9 bases, with 24 bases lying between them. Germline CDR1 SGHTA, CDR2 FQGNSA. CDR3 length equals 16 residues. In DNA form, the CDR3 reads TGTGCCAGCAGGCCTCCGGGACCTAGGGATCTGGGTGAGCAGTTCTTC. This encodes CASRPPGPRDLGEQFF.

The V call is TRBV18, the J call TRBJ2-7; unclear D gene. The CDR3 has 14 amino acids. V was trimmed by 3 bases and J by 2 bases, leaving 11 bases between them. Germline V gene sequence: CDR1 KGHSH, CDR2 LQKENI. The CDR3 coding sequence is TGTGCCAGCTCACCGGTAGGGCCCACCTACGAGCAGTACTTC. Encoded protein: CASSPVGPTYEQYF.

This clone was observed a few times. V and J are TRBV10-2 and TRBJ1-2; D is unclear. The germline V gene encodes CDR1 WSHSY and CDR2 SAAADI. This CDR3 comprises 14 residues. Trimming took off 4 bases at V and 4 bases at J, with 13 bases between the two ends. The CDR3 DNA reads TGCGCCAGCAGTGTAAATGGTGGACTCTATGGCTACACCTTC. It codes for CASSVNGGLYGYTF.

The gene calls are TRBV6-6 and TRBJ1-5, with D possibly TRBD1 on 5 matching bases. The V and J ends lost 6 bases and 5 bases respectively, with 8 bases between them. This CDR3 spans 12 amino acids. Germline CDR1 and CDR2: MNHNY and SVGAGI (reference sequence). In DNA form, the CDR3 reads TGTGCCAGCAGCGGGGGGGATCAGCCCCAGCATTTT. Its protein is CASSGGDQPQHF.

The sample holds one count of this clone. The chain combines TRBV15 with TRBJ2-3, with 8 bases identical to TRBD2. Germline CDR1 LNHNV, CDR2 YYDKDF (reference sequence). The CDR3 spans 16 residues. V shed 2 bases, J shed 0 bases, and the junction held 4 bases outside the gene matches. In DNA form, the CDR3 reads TGTGCCACCAGCAGAAGTAGCGGGATAAGCACAGATACGCAGTATTTT. The encoded protein is CATSRSSGISTDTQYF.

The V call is TRBV4-2, the J call TRBJ2-1, with TRBD2 matching 12 bases. This CDR3 is built from 17 residues. Germline V lookup: CDR1 LGHNA, CDR2 YNFKEQ. V was pared by 1 base and J by 5 bases, with 6 bases of the junction left unmatched. The CDR3 sequence is CASSQGPGLAGNNEQFF. CDR3 in DNA: TGTGCCAGCAGCCAAGGCCCCGGACTAGCGGGGAACAATGAGCAGTTCTTC.

The rearrangement uses TRBV11-2 and TRBJ1-1; weak D call: TRBD1 (5 bases). Germline CDR1 reads SGHAT; CDR2 reads FQNNGV. The V end lost 5 bases, the J end lost 8 bases, and 12 bases lay between the germline ends. There are 12 residues in the CDR3. The chain's CDR3 is CASSPIRGEAFF. Here the CDR3 DNA reads TGTGCCAGCAGCCCCATTCGGGGCGAAGCTTTCTTT.

The rearrangement links TRBV5-1 to TRBJ2-7, with 9 bases identical to TRBD1. V lost 1 base, J lost 2 bases, and 1 base stayed unmatched. Germline CDR1 is SGHRS and CDR2 is YFSETQ. This CDR3 comprises 14 residues. The CDR3 spells CASSLTGGPYEQYF. CDR3 nucleotides: TGCGCCAGCAGCTTGACAGGGGGCCCCTACGAGCAGTACTTC.

CDR3 region: CASSWGLAGGLNEQFF. CDR3 DNA sequence: TGTGCCAGCAGCTGGGGACTAGCGGGAGGCCTCAATGAGCAGTTCTTC. This chain joins TRBV5-4 and TRBJ2-1; TRBD2 matches at 15 bases. CDR1 is SGHNT, CDR2 YYREEE, per germline (reference sequence). The CDR3 length is 16 residues. Trimming cost V 3 bases and J 6 bases; bases outside gene matches: 4.

V usage is TRBV7-2 and J usage is TRBJ2-1; TRBD2 aligns across 7 bases. Germline lookup yields CDR1 SGHTA and CDR2 FQGNSA. V lost 1 base, J lost 7 bases, and 10 bases stayed unmatched. This CDR3 has 16 amino acids. CDR3 sequence: CASSLVSGRHKNEQFF. CDR3 DNA sequence: TGTGCCAGCAGCTTAGTGTCCGGGAGGCACAAGAATGAGCAGTTCTTC.

V gene TRBV19 combines with J gene TRBJ1-5, with a possible D match to TRBD1 (6 bases). The CDR3 is made up of 15 amino acids. Trimming took 2 bases from V and 3 from J, leaving 11 bases between them. Germline V gene lookup returns CDR1 LNHDA and CDR2 SQIVND (reference sequence). CDR3 amino acids: CASSIRGGPNQPQHF. The CDR3 nucleotides read TGTGCCAGTAGTATAAGGGGGGGGCCCAATCAGCCCCAGCATTTT.

This clone was found a few times. As DNA, the CDR3 is TGTGCCAGCAGCTTAGGAGGGCTTAACTATGGCTACACCTTC. Its protein product is CASSLGGLNYGYTF. The chain is built from TRBV13 and TRBJ1-2; D remains ambiguous. CDR1 is PRHDT and CDR2 is FYEKMQ in the germline V gene (reference sequence). Trimming took off 0 bases at V and 1 base at J, with 6 bases between the two ends. CDR3 length: 14 amino acids. The full variable domain, completed using reference TRBV13 and TRBJ1-2, is AAGVIQSPRHLIKEKRETATLKCYPIPRHDTVYWYQQGPGQDPQFLISFYEKMQSDKGSIPDRFSAQQFSDYHSELNMSSLELGDSALYFCASSLGGLNYGYTFGSGTRLTVV.